This T cell receptor (beta chain) stems from a study of neurological immune-mediated disorders. Study conclusions and caveats: No clinical or MRI feature was associated with the multiple sclerosis repertoire cluster. No sharing of CDR3 amino acid sequences was observed among expanded clones across subjects, suggesting private repertoires in all groups.

Time point in this sample: longitudinal time-point 1 (baseline). There are many counts of this clonotype. Its antigen is unknown. The CDR3 contains 13 residues. Trimming took 2 bases from V and 0 from J, leaving 7 bases between them. In germline, CDR1 is DFQATT, CDR2 SNEGSKA (reference sequence). The authors produced cDNA by 5'RACE using 10-nucleotide random UMIs. Using its own MiXCR run on the 5' RACE reads, TCRdb lists one record per CDR3 protein. The sample lists roughly 36,000 distinct CDR3 sequences, approximately 3% occurring once. The receptor's source is a woman in her sixties with multiple sclerosis. The sequenced sample was PBMCs. The J gene is TRBJ1-2, the V gene TRBV20-1; the D is unclear. CDR3 sequence (DNA): TGCAGTGCTAGATCCGGGTCTAACTATGGCTACACCTTC. Its protein is CSARSGSNYGYTF.